Reported below is one TCR beta chain. Authors' analysis steps: How many nucleated cells were present was estimated from reference gene primer amplification. Clones were sequenced by immunoSEQ multiplex PCR, and TCRdb holds only the in-frame ones, with some missing. The V and J calls and clone size come from that table; D and trimming were worked out from the DNA. The sample has just over 300,000 clones; 70% to 90% are singletons. Recovered status in Cohort 3 required two negative PCRs, clearance, or symptom resolution. The data originate from a study of blood T cell repertoires in COVID-19. Study background: Samples representing acute and convalescent COVID-19 were sourced from the United States, Italy and Spain. PBMCs, B-cell-depleted T cells, or T cells were the source of the cDNA or gDNA that made up the material.

CDR3 length: 14 amino acids. Trimming pared 0 bases from V and 10 bases from J, leaving 15 bases between. Germline lookup yields CDR1 LGHNA and CDR2 YSLEER. This TCR came from a young man who had recovered from COVID-19. V gene TRBV4-3 combines with J gene TRBJ1-2; D possibly corresponds to TRBD1 (5 bases). The sequencing input was PBMCs or T cells enriched from blood (not recorded which). The CDR3 sequence is CASSQDFGAGLYTF. For the CDR3, the DNA is TGCGCCAGCAGCCAAGATTTTGGGGCTGGCCTCTACACCTTC.